This TCR beta chain was sequenced during a study of T cell repertoires in cytomegalovirus infection. The overall study: Recently identified HLA-C-restricted CMV epitopes and well-studied HLA-B-restricted CMV epitopes were used by the study. Through public TCR beta signatures, both CMV infection and matching HLA type were indicated.

Germline loops: CDR1 ENHRY, CDR2 SYGVKD. V was pared by 4 bases and J by 3 bases, with 12 bases between. The CDR3 is 15 amino acids. The study, taken as a whole, reports: Of the TCR beta families, the public ones yielded a cumulative frequency that identified carriers of CMV plus the relevant HLA. CMV-specific TCR beta clonotypes restricted by HLA-C dominated the ex vivo response.

On this clonotype itself: Its target is not known.

TCRdb re-called the reads with MiXCR, one entry per CDR3 protein. The data contain about 110,000 distinct CDR3 sequences, 42% of them singletons. This TCR was sampled from a human donor in good health (CMV status not recorded). Some clones in this sample may be carry-over from other donors' samples. This chain links TRBV10-3 with TRBJ2-2, with D possibly being TRBD2 (5 bases). The sequencing used CD8+ T cells from cultured PBMCs, collected from culture after CMV antigen stimulation. For the CDR3, the DNA is TGTGCCATCAGTGGGAAACTAGGATACACCGGGGAGCTGTTTTTT. Its translation: CAISGKLGYTGELFF.